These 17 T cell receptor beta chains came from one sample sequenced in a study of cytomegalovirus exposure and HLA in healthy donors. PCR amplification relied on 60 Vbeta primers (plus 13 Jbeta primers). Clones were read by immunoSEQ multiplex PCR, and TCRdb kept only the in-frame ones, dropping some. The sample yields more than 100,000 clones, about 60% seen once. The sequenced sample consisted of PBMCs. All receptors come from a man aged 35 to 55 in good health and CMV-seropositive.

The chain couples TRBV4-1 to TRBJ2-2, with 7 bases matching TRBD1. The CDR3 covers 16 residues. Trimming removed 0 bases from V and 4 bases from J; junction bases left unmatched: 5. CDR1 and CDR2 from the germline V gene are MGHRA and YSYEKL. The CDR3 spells CASSQELQGSTGELFF. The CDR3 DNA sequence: TGCGCCAGCAGCCAAGAGTTACAGGGGTCCACCGGGGAGCTGTTTTTT.

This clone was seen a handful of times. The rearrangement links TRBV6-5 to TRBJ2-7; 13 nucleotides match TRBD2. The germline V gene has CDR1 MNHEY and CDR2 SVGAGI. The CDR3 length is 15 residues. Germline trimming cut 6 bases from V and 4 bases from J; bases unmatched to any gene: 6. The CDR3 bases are TGTGCCAGCAGGCAGGGACTAGCGGGGATATACGAGCAGTACTTC. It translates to CASRQGLAGIYEQYF.

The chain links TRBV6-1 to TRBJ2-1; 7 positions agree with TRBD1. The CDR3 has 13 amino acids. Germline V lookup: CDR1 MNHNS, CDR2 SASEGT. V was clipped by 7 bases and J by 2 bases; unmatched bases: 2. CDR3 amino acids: CASMGTAYNEQFF. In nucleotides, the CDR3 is TGTGCCAGCATGGGGACAGCCTACAATGAGCAGTTCTTC.

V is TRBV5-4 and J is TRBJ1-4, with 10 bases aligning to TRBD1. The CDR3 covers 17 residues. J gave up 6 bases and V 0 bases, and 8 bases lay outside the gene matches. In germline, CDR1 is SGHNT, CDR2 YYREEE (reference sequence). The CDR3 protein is CASSLGQGAGFDEKLFF. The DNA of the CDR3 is TGTGCCAGCAGCTTGGGACAGGGGGCGGGTTTCGATGAAAAACTGTTTTTT.

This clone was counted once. CDR3 nucleotides: TGTGCCAGCAGCGAAACGGCTTATGAGGCCCAGTACTTC. Encoded protein: CASSETAYEAQYF. The chain is built from TRBV14 and TRBJ2-5; D not resolved. Germline V gene sequence: CDR1 SGHDN, CDR2 FVKESK. This CDR3 spans 13 amino acids. Trimming took off 5 bases at V and 9 bases at J, with 16 bases between the two ends.

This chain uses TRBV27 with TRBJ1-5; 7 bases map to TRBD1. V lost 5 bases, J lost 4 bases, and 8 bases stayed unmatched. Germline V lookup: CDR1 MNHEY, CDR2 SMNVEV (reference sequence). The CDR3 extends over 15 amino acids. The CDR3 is CASSREGARNQPQHF. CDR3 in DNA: TGTGCCAGCAGTCGAGAGGGGGCGCGTAATCAGCCCCAGCATTTT.

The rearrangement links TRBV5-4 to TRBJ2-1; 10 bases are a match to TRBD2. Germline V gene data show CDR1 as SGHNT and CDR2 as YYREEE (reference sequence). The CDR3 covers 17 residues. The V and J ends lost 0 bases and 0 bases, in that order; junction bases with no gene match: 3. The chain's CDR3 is CASSLVRLAGSYNEQFF. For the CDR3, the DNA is TGTGCCAGCAGCTTGGTCAGACTAGCGGGCTCCTACAATGAGCAGTTCTTC.

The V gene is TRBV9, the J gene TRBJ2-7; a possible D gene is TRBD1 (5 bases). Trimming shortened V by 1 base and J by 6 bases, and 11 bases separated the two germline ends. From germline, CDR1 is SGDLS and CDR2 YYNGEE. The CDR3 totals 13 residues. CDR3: CASSVSGIGEQYF. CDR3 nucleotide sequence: TGTGCCAGCAGCGTATCAGGGATCGGCGAGCAGTACTTC.

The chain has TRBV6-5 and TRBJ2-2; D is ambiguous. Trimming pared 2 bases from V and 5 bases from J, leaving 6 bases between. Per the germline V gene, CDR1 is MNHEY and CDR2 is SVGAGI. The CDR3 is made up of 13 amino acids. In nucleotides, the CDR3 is TGTGCCAGCAGTTACGTAACAACCGGGGAGCTGTTTTTT. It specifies CASSYVTTGELFF.

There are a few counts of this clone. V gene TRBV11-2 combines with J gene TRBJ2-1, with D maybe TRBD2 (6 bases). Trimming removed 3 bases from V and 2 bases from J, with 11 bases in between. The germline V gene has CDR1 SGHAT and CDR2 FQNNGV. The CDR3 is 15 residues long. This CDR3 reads CASSFPGDAYNEQFF. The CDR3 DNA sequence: TGTGCCAGCAGCTTCCCGGGAGATGCCTACAATGAGCAGTTCTTC.

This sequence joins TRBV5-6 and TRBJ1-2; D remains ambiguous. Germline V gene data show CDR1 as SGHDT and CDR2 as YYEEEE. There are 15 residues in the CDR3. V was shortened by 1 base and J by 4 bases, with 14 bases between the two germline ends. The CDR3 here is CASSLLVESSYGYTF. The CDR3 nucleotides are TGTGCCAGCAGCTTGTTGGTGGAGAGTAGCTATGGCTACACCTTC.

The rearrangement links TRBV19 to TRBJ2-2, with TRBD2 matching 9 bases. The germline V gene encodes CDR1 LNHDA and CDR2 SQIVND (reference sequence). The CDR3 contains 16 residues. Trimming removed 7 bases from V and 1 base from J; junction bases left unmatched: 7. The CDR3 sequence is CASTTKRGVNTGELFF. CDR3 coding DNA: TGTGCCAGTACCACAAAGCGGGGGGTGAACACCGGGGAGCTGTTTTTT.

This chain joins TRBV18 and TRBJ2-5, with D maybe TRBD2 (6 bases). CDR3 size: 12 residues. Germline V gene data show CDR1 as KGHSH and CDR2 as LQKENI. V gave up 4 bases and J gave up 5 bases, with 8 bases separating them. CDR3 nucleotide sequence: TGTGCCAGCTCACTGGGGAGGGAGACCCAGTACTTC. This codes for CASSLGRETQYF. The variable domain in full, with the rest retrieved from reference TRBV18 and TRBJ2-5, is NAGVMQNPRHLVRRRGQEARLRCSPMKGHSHVYWYRQLPEEGLKFMVYLQKENIIDESGMPKERFSAEFPKEGPSILRIQQVVRGDSAAYFCASSLGRETQYFGPGTRLLVL.

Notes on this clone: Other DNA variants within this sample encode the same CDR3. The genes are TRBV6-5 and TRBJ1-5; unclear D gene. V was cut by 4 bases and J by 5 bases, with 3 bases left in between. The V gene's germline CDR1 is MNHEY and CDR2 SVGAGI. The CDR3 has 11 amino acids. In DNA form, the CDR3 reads TGTGCCAGCAGTTTCGATCAGCCCCAGCATTTT. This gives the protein CASSFDQPQHF.

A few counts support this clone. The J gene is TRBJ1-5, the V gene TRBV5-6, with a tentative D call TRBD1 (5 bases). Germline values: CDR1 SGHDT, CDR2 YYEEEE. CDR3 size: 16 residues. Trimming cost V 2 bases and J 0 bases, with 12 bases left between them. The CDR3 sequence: CASSFGGPNSNQPQHF. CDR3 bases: TGTGCCAGCAGCTTCGGGGGACCTAATAGCAATCAGCCCCAGCATTTT.

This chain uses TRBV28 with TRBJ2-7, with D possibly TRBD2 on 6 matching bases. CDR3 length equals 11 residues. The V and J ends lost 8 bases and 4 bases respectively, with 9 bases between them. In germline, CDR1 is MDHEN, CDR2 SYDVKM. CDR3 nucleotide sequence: TGTGCCAGCTTCGGGGGTTACGAGCAGTACTTC. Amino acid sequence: CASFGGYEQYF. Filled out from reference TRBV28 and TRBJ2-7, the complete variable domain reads DVKVTQSSRYLVKRTGEKVFLECVQDMDHENMFWYRQDPGLGLRLIYFSYDVKMKEKGDIPEGYSVSREKKERFSLILESASTNQTSMYLCASFGGYEQYFGPGTRLTVT.

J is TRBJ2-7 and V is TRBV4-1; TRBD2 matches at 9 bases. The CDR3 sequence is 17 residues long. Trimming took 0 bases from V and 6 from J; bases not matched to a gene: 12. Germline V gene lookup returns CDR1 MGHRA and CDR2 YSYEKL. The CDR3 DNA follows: TGCGCCAGCAGCCAAGATAGGCTAGCGGGGATACCTCTCGAGCAGTACTTC. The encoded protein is CASSQDRLAGIPLEQYF.